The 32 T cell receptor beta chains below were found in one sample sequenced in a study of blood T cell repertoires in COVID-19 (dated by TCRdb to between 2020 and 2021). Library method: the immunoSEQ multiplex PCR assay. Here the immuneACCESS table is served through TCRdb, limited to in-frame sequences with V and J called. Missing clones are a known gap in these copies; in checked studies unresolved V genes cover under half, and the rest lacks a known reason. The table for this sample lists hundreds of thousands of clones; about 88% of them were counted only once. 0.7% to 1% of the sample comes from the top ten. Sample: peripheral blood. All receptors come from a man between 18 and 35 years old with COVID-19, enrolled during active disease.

CDR3 region: CASSQTGGPNTQYF. The CDR3 DNA follows: TGCGCCAGCAGCCAGACGGGGGGGCCTAATACGCAGTATTTT. V and J are TRBV4-1 and TRBJ2-3; 8 bases align to TRBD2. V gave up 3 bases and J gave up 7 bases; unmatched junction bases: 6. Germline V gene lookup returns CDR1 MGHRA and CDR2 YSYEKL. The CDR3 consists of 14 residues.

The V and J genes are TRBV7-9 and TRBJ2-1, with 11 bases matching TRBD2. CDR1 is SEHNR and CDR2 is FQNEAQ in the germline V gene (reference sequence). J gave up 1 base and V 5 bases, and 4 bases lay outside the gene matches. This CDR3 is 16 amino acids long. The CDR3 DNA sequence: TGTGCCAGCAGCCCCACTAGCGGGAGATCCTACAATGAGCAGTTCTTC. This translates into CASSPTSGRSYNEQFF.

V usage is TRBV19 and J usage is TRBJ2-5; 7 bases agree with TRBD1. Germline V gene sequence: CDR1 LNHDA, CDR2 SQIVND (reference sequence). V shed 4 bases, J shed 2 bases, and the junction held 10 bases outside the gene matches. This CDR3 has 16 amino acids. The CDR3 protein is CASSSPGQVLQETQYF. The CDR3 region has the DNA TGTGCCAGTAGTAGCCCCGGACAGGTTCTACAAGAGACCCAGTACTTC.

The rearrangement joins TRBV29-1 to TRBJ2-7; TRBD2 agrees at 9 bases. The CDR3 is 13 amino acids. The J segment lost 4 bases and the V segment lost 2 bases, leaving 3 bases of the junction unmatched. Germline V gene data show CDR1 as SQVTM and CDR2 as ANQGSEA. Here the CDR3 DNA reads TGCAGCGTTGAACCTAGCGGGACTTACGAGCAGTACTTC. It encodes CSVEPSGTYEQYF.

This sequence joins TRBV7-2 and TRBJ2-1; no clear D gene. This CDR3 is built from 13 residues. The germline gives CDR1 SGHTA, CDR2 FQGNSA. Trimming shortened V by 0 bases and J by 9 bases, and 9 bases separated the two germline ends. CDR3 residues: CASSLASAAEQFF. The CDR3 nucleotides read TGTGCCAGCAGCTTAGCCAGCGCGGCTGAGCAGTTCTTC.

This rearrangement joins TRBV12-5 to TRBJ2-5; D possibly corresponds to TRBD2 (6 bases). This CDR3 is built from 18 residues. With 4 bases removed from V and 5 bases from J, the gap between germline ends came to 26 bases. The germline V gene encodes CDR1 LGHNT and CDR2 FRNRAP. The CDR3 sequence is CASGYNLRESRRGETQYF. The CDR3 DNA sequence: TGTGCTAGTGGTTACAACCTCAGAGAGAGCCGGCGGGGTGAGACCCAGTACTTC. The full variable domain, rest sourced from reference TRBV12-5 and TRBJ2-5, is DARVTQTPRHKVTEMGQEVTMRCQPILGHNTVFWYRQTMMQGLELLAYFRNRAPLDDSGMPKDRFSAEMPDATLATLKIQPSEPRDSAVYFCASGYNLRESRRGETQYFGPGTRLLVL.

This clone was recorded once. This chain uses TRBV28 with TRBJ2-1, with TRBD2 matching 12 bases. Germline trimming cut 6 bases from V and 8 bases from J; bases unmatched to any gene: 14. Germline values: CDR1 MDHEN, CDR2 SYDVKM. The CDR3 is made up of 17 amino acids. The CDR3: CASRRLAGAEGNDEQFF. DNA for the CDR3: TGTGCCAGCAGGAGACTAGCGGGAGCGGAGGGCAATGATGAGCAGTTCTTC.

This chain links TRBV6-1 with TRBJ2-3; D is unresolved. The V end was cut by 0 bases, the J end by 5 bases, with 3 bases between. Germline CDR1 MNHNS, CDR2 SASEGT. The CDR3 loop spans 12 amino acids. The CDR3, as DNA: TGTGCCAGCAGTGAAGCCCTAGATACGCAGTATTTT. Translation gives CASSEALDTQYF.

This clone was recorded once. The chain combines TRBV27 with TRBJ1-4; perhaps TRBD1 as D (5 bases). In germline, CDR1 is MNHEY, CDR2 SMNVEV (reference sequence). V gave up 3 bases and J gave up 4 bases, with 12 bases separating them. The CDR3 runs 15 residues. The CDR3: CASSLAGIGNEKLFF. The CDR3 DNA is TGTGCCAGCAGTTTGGCAGGGATCGGTAATGAAAAACTGTTTTTT. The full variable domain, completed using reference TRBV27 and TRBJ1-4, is EAQVTQNPRYLITVTGKKLTVTCSQNMNHEYMSWYRQDPGLGLRQIYYSMNVEVTDKGDVPEGYKVSRKEKRNFPLILESPSPNQTSLYFCASSLAGIGNEKLFFGSGTQLSVL.

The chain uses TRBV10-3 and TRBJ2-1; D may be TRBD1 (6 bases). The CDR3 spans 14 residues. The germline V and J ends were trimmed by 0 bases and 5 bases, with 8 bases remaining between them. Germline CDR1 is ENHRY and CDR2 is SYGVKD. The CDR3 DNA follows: TGTGCCATCAGTGAGTCGGGACAAGACAATGAGCAGTTCTTC. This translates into CAISESGQDNEQFF.

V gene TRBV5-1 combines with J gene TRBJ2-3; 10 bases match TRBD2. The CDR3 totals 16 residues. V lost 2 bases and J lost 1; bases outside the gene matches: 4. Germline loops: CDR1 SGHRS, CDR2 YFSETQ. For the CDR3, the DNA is TGCGCCAGCAGCTTCTTCGGGACTAGCGGCACAGATACGCAGTATTTT. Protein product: CASSFFGTSGTDTQYF.

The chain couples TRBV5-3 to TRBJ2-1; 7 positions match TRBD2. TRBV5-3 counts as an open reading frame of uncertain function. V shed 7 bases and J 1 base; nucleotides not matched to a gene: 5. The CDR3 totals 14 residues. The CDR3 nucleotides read TGTGCCAGACCCAATAGCGGGTCCTACAATGAGCAGTTCTTC. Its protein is CARPNSGSYNEQFF.

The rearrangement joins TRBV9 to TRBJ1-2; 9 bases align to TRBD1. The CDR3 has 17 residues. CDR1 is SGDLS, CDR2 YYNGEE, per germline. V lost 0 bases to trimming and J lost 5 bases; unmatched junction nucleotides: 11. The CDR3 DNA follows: TGTGCCAGCAGCGTAGGAGGTGGACAGGGGTTAGGGTATGGCTACACCTTC. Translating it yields CASSVGGGQGLGYGYTF.

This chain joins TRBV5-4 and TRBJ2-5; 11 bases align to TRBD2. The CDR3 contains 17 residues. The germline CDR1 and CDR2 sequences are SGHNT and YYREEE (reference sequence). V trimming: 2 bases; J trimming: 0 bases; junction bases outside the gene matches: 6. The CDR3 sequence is CASSLELAGGYQETQYF. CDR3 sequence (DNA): TGTGCCAGCAGCTTAGAGCTAGCGGGAGGCTACCAAGAGACCCAGTACTTC.

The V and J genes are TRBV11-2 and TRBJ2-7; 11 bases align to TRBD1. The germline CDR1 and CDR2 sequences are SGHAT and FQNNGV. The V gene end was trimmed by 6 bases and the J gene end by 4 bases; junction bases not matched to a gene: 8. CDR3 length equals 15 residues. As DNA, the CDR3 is TGTGCCAGCAGTCAGGCCGGACAGGGGGCGTACGAGCAGTACTTC. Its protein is CASSQAGQGAYEQYF.

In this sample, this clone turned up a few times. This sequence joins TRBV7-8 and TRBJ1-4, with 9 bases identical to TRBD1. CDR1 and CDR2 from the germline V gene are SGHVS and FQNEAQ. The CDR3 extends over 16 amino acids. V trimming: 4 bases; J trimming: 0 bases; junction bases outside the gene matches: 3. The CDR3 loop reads CASSSQGAATNEKLFF. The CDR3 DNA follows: TGTGCCAGCAGCTCACAGGGGGCCGCAACTAATGAAAAACTGTTTTTT.

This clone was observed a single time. CDR3 nucleotide sequence: TGTGCCAGCTCCCCCAGCGCTAACTATGGCTACACCTTC. It is translated as CASSPSANYGYTF. This chain joins TRBV6-6 and TRBJ1-2, with D unclear. This CDR3 has 13 amino acids. Deletions cut 8 bases from V and 0 bases from J, with 10 bases between. The germline gives CDR1 MNHNY, CDR2 SVGAGI (reference sequence).

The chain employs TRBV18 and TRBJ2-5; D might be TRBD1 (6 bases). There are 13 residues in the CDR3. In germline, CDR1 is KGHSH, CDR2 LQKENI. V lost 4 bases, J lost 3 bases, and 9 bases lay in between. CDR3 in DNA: TGTGCCAGCTCACGGGGGCGGGAAGAGACCCAGTACTTC. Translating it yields CASSRGREETQYF. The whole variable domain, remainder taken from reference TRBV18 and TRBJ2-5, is NAGVMQNPRHLVRRRGQEARLRCSPMKGHSHVYWYRQLPEEGLKFMVYLQKENIIDESGMPKERFSAEFPKEGPSILRIQQVVRGDSAAYFCASSRGREETQYFGPGTRLLVL.

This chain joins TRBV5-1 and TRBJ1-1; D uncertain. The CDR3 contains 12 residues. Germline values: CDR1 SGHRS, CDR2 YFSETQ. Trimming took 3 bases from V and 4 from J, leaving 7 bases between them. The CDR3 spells CASSSRGTEAFF. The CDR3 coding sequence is TGCGCCAGCAGCTCCCGGGGCACTGAAGCTTTCTTT.

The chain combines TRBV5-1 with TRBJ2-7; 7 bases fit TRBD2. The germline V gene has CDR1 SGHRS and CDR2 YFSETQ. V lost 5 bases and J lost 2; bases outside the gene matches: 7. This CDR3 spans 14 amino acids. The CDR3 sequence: CASRSRDYPYEQYF. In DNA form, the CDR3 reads TGCGCCAGCAGGTCAAGGGACTATCCCTACGAGCAGTACTTC.

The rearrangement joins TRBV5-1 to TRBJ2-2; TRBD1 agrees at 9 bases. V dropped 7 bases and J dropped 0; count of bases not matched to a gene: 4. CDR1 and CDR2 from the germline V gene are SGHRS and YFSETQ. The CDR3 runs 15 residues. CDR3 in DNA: TGCGCCAGCTCCACAGGGGGCTCGAACACCGGGGAGCTGTTTTTT. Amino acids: CASSTGGSNTGELFF.

The CDR3 sequence is CASSQDLGGGELFF. DNA for the CDR3: TGTGCCAGCAGCCAAGATTTGGGGGGCGGGGAGCTGTTTTTT. The V call is TRBV3-1 (or the pseudogene TRBV3-2), the J call TRBJ2-2, with a possible D match to TRBD2 (6 bases). Trimming removed 0 bases at V and 7 bases at J, with 9 bases between. The CDR3 length is 14 residues. Germline V gene lookup returns CDR1 LGHDT and CDR2 YNNKEL (reference sequence).

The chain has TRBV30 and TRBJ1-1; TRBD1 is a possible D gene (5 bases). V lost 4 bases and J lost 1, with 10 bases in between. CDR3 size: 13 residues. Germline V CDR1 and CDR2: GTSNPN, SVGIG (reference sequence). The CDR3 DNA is TGTGCCTGGAATTTTGGGGCGAACACTGAAGCTTTCTTT. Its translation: CAWNFGANTEAFF.

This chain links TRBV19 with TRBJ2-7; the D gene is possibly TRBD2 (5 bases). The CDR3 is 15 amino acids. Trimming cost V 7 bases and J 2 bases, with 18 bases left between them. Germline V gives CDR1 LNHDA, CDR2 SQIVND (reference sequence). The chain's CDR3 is CASTPSYLRAYEQYF. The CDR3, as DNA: TGTGCCAGTACCCCTAGCTACTTAAGGGCCTACGAGCAGTACTTC.

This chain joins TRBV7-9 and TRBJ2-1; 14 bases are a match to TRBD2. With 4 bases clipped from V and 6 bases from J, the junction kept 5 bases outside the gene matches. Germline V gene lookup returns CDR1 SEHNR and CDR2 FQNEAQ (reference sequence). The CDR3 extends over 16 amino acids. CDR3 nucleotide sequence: TGTGCCAGCAGCTCCCCGGGACTAGCGGGAGCCAATGAGCAGTTCTTC. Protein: CASSSPGLAGANEQFF.

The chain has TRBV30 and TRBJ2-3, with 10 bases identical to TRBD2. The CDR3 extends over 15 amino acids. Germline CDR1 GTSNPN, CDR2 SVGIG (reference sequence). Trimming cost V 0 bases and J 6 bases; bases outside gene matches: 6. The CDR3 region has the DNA TGTGCCTGGAGTGTGCTAGCGGGAGTCTCGGATACGCAGTATTTT. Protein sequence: CAWSVLAGVSDTQYF.

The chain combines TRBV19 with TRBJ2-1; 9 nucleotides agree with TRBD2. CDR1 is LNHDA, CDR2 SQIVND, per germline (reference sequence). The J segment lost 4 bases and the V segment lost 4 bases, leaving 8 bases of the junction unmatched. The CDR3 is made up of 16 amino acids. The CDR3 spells CASSSRAGGPYNEQFF. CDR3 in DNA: TGTGCCAGTAGTAGCAGGGCGGGAGGGCCGTACAATGAGCAGTTCTTC.

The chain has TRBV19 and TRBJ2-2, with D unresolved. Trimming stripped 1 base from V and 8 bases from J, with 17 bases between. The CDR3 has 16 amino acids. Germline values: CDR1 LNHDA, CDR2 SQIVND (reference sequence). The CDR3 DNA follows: TGTGCCAGTAGTATAGGAGCGCCTCGGGTATCTGGGGAGCTGTTTTTT. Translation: CASSIGAPRVSGELFF.

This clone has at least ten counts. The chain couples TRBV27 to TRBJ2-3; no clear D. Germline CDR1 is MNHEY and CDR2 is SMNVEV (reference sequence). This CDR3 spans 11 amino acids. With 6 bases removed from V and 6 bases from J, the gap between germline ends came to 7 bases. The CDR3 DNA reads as TGTGCCAGCAGCCGGCGGGATACGCAGTATTTT. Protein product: CASSRRDTQYF.

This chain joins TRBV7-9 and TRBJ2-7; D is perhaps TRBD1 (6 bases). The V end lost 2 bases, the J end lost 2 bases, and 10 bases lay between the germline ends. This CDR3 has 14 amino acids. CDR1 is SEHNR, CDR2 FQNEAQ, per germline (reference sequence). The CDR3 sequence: CASSLTGRAYEQYF. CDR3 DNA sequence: TGTGCCAGCAGCTTAACAGGGCGGGCCTACGAGCAGTACTTC.

CDR3 sequence: CASRQSQGGATEAFF. In DNA, the CDR3 is TGTGCCAGCAGGCAGTCCCAAGGGGGCGCAACTGAAGCTTTCTTT. The genes are TRBV27 and TRBJ1-1; 7 nucleotides agree with TRBD1. Germline V gene sequence: CDR1 MNHEY, CDR2 SMNVEV (reference sequence). After removal of 6 bases from V and 5 bases from J, the junction contained 12 bases not matched to a gene. This CDR3 is 15 amino acids long.

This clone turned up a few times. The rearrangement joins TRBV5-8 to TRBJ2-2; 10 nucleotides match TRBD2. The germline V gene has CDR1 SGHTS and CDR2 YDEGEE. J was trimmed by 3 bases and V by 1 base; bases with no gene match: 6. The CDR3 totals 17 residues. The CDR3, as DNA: TGTGCCAGCAGCTTGCCACTAGCGGGATTGTACACCGGGGAGCTGTTTTTT. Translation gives CASSLPLAGLYTGELFF.